This is a list of T cell receptor beta chains from one sample in a study of cytomegalovirus exposure and HLA in healthy donors. TCRdb's copy holds only in-frame clones and misses some; the assay was immunoSEQ multiplex PCR. Of 150,000 to 200,000 clones listed, about 80% were seen once; the top ten hold roughly 2%. Input material: PBMCs. These receptors were collected from a woman under 30 in good health and CMV-seropositive. CDR3s include the opening cysteine and the closing phenylalanine or tryptophan. Each record gives: CDR3 protein, CDR3 DNA, V gene, clone size, J gene, D gene. The D gene is left open where the match is weak. Clone sizes are given selectively: once, few, many, or a class where the clone is expanded.

CDR3: CASSQHLGRNTEAFF
DNA: TGTGCCAGCAGCCAACATCTAGGTAGGAACACTGAAGCTTTCTTT
V: TRBV7-8
size: -
J: TRBJ1-1
D: -

CDR3: CASSLQAKTSADYEQYF
DNA: TGTGCCAGCAGTTTGCAAGCAAAGACTAGCGCGGACTACGAGCAGTACTTC
V: TRBV27
size: -
J: TRBJ2-7
D: TRBD2

CDR3: CASSVGHQNTEAFF
DNA: TGTGCCAGTAGTGTGGGACACCAGAACACTGAAGCTTTCTTT
V: TRBV19
size: -
J: TRBJ1-1
D: -

CDR3: CAINRGRLRIAGYTF
DNA: TGTGCCATAAACAGGGGGCGCCTGCGAATCGCTGGCTACACCTTC
V: TRBV30
size: -
J: TRBJ1-2
D: TRBD1

CDR3: CASSPPGQGAEQYF
DNA: TGTGCCAGCAGTCCTCCGGGACAGGGAGCAGAGCAGTACTTC
V: TRBV28
size: -
J: TRBJ2-7
D: TRBD1

CDR3: CACPEATNEKLFF
DNA: TGTGCCTGCCCGGAGGCAACTAATGAAAAACTGTTTTTT
V: TRBV30
size: -
J: TRBJ1-4
D: -

CDR3: CAGTTGAYNEQFF
DNA: TGTGCCGGAACGACAGGGGCCTACAATGAGCAGTTCTTC
V: TRBV2
size: few
J: TRBJ2-1
D: TRBD1

CDR3: CSADSYREDDYGYTF
DNA: TGCAGCGCCGACTCCTACCGAGAAGATGACTATGGCTACACCTTC
V: TRBV29-1
size: -
J: TRBJ1-2
D: -

CDR3: CASSPGQGASYEQYF
DNA: TGCGCCAGCAGCCCGGGACAGGGGGCGTCTTACGAGCAGTACTTC
V: TRBV4-1
size: once
J: TRBJ2-7
D: TRBD1

CDR3: CASSPTGTGELFF
DNA: TGTGCCAGCAGTCCCACAGGGACCGGGGAGCTGTTTTTT
V: TRBV7-6
size: -
J: TRBJ2-2
D: -

CDR3: CASSPGDIQYF
DNA: TGTGCCAGCTCACCGGGGGACATACAGTACTTC
V: TRBV18
size: -
J: TRBJ2-7
D: -

CDR3: CASSSWTASTEAFF
DNA: TGTGCCAGCAGCTCATGGACAGCCTCTACTGAAGCTTTCTTT
V: TRBV11-3
size: -
J: TRBJ1-1
D: -

CDR3: CAWSEGAEAFF
DNA: TGTGCCTGGAGTGAAGGAGCTGAAGCTTTCTTT
V: TRBV30
size: -
J: TRBJ1-1
D: -

CDR3: CASSLGGGAYSGETQYF
DNA: TGTGCCAGCAGCTTGGGTGGGGGGGCCTACTCTGGTGAGACCCAGTACTTC
V: TRBV5-4
size: -
J: TRBJ2-5
D: -

CDR3: CASSVVAGTANNEQFF
DNA: TGTGCCAGCAGCGTAGTCGCCGGGACAGCTAACAATGAGCAGTTCTTC
V: TRBV9
size: few
J: TRBJ2-1
D: TRBD1

CDR3: CAWCRDSSYNEQFF
DNA: TGTGCCTGGTGCCGGGACAGCTCCTACAATGAGCAGTTCTTC
V: TRBV30
size: -
J: TRBJ2-1
D: TRBD1

CDR3: CASSKLNQPQHF
DNA: TGTGCCAGTAGTAAGCTTAATCAGCCCCAGCATTTT
V: TRBV19
size: once
J: TRBJ1-5
D: -

CDR3: CASSQRGQEFNYGYTF
DNA: TGCGCCAGCAGCCAAAGGGGACAGGAGTTTAACTATGGCTACACCTTC
V: TRBV4-1
size: -
J: TRBJ1-2
D: TRBD1

CDR3: CASSFRGEGAFF
DNA: TGTGCCAGCAGTTTTAGGGGGGAGGGAGCTTTCTTT
V: TRBV27
size: few
J: TRBJ1-1
D: -

CDR3: CASSLGPLAGGNTGELFF
DNA: TGTGCCAGCAGCTTAGGACCACTAGCGGGGGGGAACACCGGGGAGCTGTTTTTT
V: TRBV7-2
size: -
J: TRBJ2-2
D: TRBD2

CDR3: CASSSGTIYEQYF
DNA: TGTGCCAGCAGCTCCGGGACAATCTACGAGCAGTACTTC
V: TRBV7-3
size: -
J: TRBJ2-7
D: -

CDR3: CASSWGQGGYYEQYF
DNA: TGTGCCAGCAGCTGGGGACAGGGAGGATACTACGAGCAGTACTTC
V: TRBV5-4
size: -
J: TRBJ2-7
D: TRBD1

CDR3: CAISDISGANVLTF
DNA: TGTGCCATCAGTGACATCTCTGGGGCCAACGTCCTGACTTTC
V: TRBV10-3
size: -
J: TRBJ2-6
D: -

CDR3: CASSKGGRDRFF
DNA: TGTGCCAGTAGTAAAGGGGGGAGGGATCGGTTCTTC
V: TRBV19
size: -
J: TRBJ2-1
D: -

CDR3: CASSSGQGGTDTQYF
DNA: TGTGCCAGCAGCTCGGGACAGGGAGGGACAGATACGCAGTATTTT
V: TRBV11-2
size: -
J: TRBJ2-3
D: TRBD1

CDR3: CASSLARGYEQFF
DNA: TGTGCTAGCAGCTTAGCGCGAGGCTATGAGCAGTTCTTC
V: TRBV7-7
size: -
J: TRBJ2-1
D: -